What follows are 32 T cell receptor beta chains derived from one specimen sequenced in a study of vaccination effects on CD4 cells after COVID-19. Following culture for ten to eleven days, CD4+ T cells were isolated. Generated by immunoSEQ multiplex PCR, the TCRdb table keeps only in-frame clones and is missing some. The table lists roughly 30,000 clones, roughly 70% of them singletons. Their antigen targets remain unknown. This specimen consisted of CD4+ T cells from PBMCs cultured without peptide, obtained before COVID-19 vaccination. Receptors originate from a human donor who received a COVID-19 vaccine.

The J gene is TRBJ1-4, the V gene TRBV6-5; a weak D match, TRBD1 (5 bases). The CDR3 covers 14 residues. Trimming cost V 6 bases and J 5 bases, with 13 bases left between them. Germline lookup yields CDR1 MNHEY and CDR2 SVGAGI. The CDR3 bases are TGTGCCAGCAGGGCTGACAGTACGAATGAAAAACTGTTTTTT. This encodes CASRADSTNEKLFF.

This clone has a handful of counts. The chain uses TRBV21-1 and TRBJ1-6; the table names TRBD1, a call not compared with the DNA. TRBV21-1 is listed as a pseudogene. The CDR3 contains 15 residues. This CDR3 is CASSDGDRGGSPLHF. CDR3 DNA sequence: TGTGCCAGCAGCGACGGGGACAGGGGGGGTTCACCCCTCCACTTT.

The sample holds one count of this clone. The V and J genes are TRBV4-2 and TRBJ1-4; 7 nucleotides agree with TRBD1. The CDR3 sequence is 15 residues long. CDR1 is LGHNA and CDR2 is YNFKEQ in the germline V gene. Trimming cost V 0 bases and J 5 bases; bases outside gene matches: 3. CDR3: CASSQEGQQNEKLFF. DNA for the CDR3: TGTGCCAGCAGCCAAGAGGGACAGCAGAATGAAAAACTGTTTTTT.

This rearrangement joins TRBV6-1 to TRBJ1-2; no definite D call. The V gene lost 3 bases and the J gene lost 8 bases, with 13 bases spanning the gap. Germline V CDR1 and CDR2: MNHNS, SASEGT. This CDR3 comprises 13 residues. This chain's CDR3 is CASSDSWAEGYTF. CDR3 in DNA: TGTGCCAGCAGTGATTCGTGGGCTGAGGGCTACACCTTC.

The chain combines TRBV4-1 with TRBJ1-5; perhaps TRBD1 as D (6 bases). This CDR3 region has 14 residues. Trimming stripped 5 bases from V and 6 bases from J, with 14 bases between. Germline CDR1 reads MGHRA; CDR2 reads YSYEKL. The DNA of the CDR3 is TGCGCCAGCAGCTCTCAGTTACAGGGTCAGCCCCAGCATTTT. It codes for CASSSQLQGQPQHF.

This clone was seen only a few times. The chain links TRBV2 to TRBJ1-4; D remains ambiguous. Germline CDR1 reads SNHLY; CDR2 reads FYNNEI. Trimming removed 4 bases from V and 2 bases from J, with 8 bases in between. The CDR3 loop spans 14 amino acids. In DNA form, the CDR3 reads TGTGCCAGCAGTGTTCTCGGGACTAATGAAAAACTGTTTTTT. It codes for CASSVLGTNEKLFF. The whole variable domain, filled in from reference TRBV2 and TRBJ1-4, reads EPEVTQTPSHQVTQMGQEVILRCVPISNHLYFYWYRQILGQKVEFLVSFYNNEISEKSEIFDDQFSVERPDGSNFTLKIRSTKLEDSAMYFCASSVLGTNEKLFFGSGTQLSVL.

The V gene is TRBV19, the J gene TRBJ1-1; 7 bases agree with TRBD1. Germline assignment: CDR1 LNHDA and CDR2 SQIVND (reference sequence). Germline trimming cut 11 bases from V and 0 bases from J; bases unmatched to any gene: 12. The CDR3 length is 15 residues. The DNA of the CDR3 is TGTGCCTGTGCTTCTTTAGACAGGGTGAACACTGAAGCTTTCTTT. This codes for CACASLDRVNTEAFF. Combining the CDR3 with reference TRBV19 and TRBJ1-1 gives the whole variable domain DGGITQSPKYLFRKEGQNVTLSCEQNLNHDAMYWYRQDPGQGLRLIYYSQIVNDFQKGDIAEGYSVSREKKESFPLTVTSAQKNPTAFYLCACASLDRVNTEAFFGQGTRLTVV.

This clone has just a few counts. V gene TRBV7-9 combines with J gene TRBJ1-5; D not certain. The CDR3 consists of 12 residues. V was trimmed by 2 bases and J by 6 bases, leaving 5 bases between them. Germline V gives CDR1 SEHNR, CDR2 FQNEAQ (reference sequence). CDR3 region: CASSLRGQPQHF. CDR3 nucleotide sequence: TGTGCCAGCAGCTTACGGGGTCAGCCCCAGCATTTT.

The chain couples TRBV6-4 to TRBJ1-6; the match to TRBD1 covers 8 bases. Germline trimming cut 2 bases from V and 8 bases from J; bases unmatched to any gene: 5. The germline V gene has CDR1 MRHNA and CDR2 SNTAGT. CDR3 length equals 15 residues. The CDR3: CASSDRGQGDSPLHF. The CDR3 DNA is TGTGCCAGCAGTGACAGAGGACAGGGTGATTCACCCCTCCACTTT.

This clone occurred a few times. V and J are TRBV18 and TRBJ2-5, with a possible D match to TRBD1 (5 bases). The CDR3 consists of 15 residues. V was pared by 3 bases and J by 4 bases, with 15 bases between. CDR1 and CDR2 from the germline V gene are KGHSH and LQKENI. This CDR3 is CASSPQGFGTETQYF. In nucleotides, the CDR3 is TGTGCCAGCTCACCTCAGGGATTTGGTACAGAGACCCAGTACTTC.

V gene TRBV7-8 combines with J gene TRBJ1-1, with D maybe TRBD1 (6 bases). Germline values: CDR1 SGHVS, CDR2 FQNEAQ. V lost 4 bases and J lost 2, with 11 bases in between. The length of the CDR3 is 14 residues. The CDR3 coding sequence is TGTGCCAGCAGCTACAGGGTGGGAAACACTGAAGCTTTCTTT. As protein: CASSYRVGNTEAFF.

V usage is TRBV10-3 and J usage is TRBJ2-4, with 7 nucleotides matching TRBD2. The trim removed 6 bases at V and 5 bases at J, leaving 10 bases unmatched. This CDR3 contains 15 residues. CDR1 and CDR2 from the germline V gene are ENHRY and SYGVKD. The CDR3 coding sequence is TGTGCCATCAGCCGGGGGAGGGATGGTCAAAACATTCAGTACTTC. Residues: CAISRGRDGQNIQYF.

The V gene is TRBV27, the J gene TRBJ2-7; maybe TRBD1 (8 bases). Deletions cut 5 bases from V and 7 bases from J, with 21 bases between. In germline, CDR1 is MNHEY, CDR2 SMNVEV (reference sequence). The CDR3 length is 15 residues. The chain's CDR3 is CASSPGDRLGGEQYF. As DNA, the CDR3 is TGTGCCAGCAGTCCGGGGGACAGGTTGGGGGGGGAGCAGTACTTC.

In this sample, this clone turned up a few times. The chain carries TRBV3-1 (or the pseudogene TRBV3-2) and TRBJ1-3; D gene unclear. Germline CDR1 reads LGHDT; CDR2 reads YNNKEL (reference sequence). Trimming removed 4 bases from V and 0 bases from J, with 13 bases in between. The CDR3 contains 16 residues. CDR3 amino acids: CASSPSRRSSGNTIYF. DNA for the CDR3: TGTGCCAGCAGCCCATCTCGCCGGAGCTCTGGAAACACCATATATTTT.

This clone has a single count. The CDR3 is CAISDTGTGYQPQHF. The CDR3, as DNA: TGTGCCATCAGTGATACCGGGACAGGGTATCAGCCCCAGCATTTT. The chain is built from TRBV10-3 and TRBJ1-5; 9 nucleotides line up with TRBD1. The germline V gene encodes CDR1 ENHRY and CDR2 SYGVKD. V lost 3 bases to trimming and J lost 5 bases; unmatched junction nucleotides: 5. The CDR3 extends over 15 amino acids.

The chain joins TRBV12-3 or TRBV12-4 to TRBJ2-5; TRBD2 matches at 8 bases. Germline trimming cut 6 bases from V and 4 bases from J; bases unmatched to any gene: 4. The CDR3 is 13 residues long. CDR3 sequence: CASRGTSRETQYF. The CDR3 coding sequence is TGTGCCAGCAGAGGGACTAGTCGAGAGACCCAGTACTTC.

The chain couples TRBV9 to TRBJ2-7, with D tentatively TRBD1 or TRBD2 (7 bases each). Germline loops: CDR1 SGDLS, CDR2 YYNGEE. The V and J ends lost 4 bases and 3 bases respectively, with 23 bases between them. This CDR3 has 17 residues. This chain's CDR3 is CASSPQGGGPLDYEQYF. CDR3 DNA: TGTGCCAGCAGCCCCCAGGGGGGGGGCCCTCTAGACTACGAGCAGTACTTC.

The CDR3 reads CASSQVPAGGSYNEQFF. Written as DNA, the CDR3 is TGTGCCAGCAGCCAAGTTCCAGCGGGAGGCTCCTACAATGAGCAGTTCTTC. The V and J genes are TRBV3-1 (or the pseudogene TRBV3-2) and TRBJ2-1; 9 positions agree with TRBD2. CDR1 LGHDT and CDR2 YNNKEL come from the germline V gene (reference sequence). V lost 1 base and J lost 0; bases outside the gene matches: 4. This CDR3 is built from 17 residues.

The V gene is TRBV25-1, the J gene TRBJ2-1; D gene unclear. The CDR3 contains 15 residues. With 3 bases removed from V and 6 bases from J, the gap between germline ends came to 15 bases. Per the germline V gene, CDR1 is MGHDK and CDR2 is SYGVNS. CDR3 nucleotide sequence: TGTGCCAGCAGTGACCAGTCCACGCCTGTCAATGAGCAGTTCTTC. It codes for CASSDQSTPVNEQFF.

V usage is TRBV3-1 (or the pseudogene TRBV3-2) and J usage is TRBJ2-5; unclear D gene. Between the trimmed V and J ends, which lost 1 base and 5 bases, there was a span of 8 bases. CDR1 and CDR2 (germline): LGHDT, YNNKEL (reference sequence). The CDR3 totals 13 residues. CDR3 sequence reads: CASSQVSRETQYF. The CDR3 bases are TGTGCCAGCAGCCAAGTATCGAGGGAGACCCAGTACTTC.

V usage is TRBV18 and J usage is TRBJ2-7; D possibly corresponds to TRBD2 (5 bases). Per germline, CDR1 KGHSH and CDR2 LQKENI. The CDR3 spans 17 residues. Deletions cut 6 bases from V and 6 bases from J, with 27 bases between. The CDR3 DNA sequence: TGTGCCAGCTCGCGCCGGACTTTCGAGAAGCGTGTCCCCGAGCAGTACTTC. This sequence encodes CASSRRTFEKRVPEQYF.

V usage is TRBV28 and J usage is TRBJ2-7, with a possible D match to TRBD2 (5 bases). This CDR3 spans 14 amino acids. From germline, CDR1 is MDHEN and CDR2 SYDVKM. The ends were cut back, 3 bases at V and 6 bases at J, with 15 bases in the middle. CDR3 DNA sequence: TGTGCCAGCAGTTTCCCCGCAAGGGAGAGCGAGCAGTACTTC. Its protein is CASSFPARESEQYF.

The DNA of the CDR3 is TGTGCCAGCAGCCAGACGGGACGGGGCCAAACGCAGTATTTT. This gives the protein CASSQTGRGQTQYF. This chain links TRBV3-1 (or the pseudogene TRBV3-2) with TRBJ2-3; D may be TRBD1 or TRBD2 (5 bases each). This CDR3 contains 14 residues. Germline CDR1 is LGHDT and CDR2 is YNNKEL (reference sequence). Trimming pared 3 bases from V and 9 bases from J, leaving 16 bases between.

The CDR3 reads CASRGGTGVREQYF. Written as DNA, the CDR3 is TGTGCCAGCAGGGGTGGGACAGGGGTGAGGGAGCAGTACTTC. V and J are TRBV2 and TRBJ2-7; 10 bases fit TRBD1. The CDR3 sequence is 14 residues long. V gave up 6 bases and J gave up 7 bases; unmatched junction bases: 9. The germline gives CDR1 SNHLY, CDR2 FYNNEI.

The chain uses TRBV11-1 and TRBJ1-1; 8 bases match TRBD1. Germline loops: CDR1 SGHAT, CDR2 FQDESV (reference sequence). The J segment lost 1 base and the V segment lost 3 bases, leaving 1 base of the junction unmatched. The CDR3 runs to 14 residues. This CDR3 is CASSFGTGNTEAFF. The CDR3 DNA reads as TGTGCCAGCAGCTTCGGGACAGGGAACACTGAAGCTTTCTTT. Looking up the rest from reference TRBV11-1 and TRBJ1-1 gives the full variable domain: EAEVAQSPRYKITEKSQAVAFWCDPISGHATLYWYRQILGQGPELLVQFQDESVVDDSQLPKDRFSAERLKGVDSTLKIQPAELGDSAMYLCASSFGTGNTEAFFGQGTRLTVV.

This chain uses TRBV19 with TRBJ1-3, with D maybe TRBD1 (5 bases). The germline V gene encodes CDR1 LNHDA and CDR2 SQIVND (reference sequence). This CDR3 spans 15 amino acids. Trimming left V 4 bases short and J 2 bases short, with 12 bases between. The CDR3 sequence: CASSRFGTPGNTIYF. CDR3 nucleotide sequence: TGTGCCAGTAGTAGATTCGGGACCCCTGGAAACACCATATATTTT.

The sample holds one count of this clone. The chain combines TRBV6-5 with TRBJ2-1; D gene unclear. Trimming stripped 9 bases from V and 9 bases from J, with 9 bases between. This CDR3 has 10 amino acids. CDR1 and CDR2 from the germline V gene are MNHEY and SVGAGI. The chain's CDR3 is CARKIGEQFF. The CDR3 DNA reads TGTGCCAGAAAAATAGGTGAGCAGTTCTTC.

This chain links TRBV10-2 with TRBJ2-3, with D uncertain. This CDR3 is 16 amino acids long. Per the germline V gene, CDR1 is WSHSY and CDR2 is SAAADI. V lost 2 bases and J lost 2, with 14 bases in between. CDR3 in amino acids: CASSEGTRVNTDTQYF. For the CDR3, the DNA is TGCGCCAGCAGTGAGGGCACCCGGGTAAACACAGATACGCAGTATTTT.

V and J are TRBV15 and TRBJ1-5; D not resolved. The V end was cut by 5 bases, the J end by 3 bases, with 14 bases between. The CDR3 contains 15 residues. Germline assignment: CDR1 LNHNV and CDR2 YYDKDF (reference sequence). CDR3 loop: CATSLRVRVNQPQHF. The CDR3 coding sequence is TGTGCCACCAGCTTAAGGGTTAGGGTCAATCAGCCCCAGCATTTT.

The CDR3 coding sequence is TGTGCCAGCAGCCGAGGACAGGGAGGAAATTCACCCCTCCACTTT. It encodes CASSRGQGGNSPLHF. The chain employs TRBV7-8 and TRBJ1-6, with 8 bases matching TRBD1. J was trimmed by 7 bases and V by 5 bases; bases with no gene match: 7. The length of the CDR3 is 15 residues. Germline V lookup: CDR1 SGHVS, CDR2 FQNEAQ. Full variable domain (remainder filled in from reference TRBV7-8 and TRBJ1-6): GAGVSQSPRYKVAKRGQDVALRCDPISGHVSLFWYQQALGQGPEFLTYFQNEAQLDKSGLPSDRFFAERPEGSVSTLKIQRTQQEDSAVYLCASSRGQGGNSPLHFGNGTRLTVT.

CDR3 protein: CASSQGHGTSGIDTQYF. Here the CDR3 DNA reads TGCGCCAGCAGCCAAGGACACGGGACTAGCGGGATAGATACGCAGTATTTT. The chain links TRBV4-1 to TRBJ2-3, with 13 bases matching TRBD2. The CDR3 loop spans 17 amino acids. Germline V lookup: CDR1 MGHRA, CDR2 YSYEKL. The V and J ends lost 1 base and 5 bases, in that order; junction bases with no gene match: 6.

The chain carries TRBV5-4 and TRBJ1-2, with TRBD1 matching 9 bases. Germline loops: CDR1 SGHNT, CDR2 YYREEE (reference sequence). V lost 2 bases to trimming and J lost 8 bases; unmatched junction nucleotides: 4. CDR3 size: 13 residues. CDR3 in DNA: TGTGCCAGCAGCTTACAGGGGGCAGGCGGCTACACCTTC. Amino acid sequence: CASSLQGAGGYTF.